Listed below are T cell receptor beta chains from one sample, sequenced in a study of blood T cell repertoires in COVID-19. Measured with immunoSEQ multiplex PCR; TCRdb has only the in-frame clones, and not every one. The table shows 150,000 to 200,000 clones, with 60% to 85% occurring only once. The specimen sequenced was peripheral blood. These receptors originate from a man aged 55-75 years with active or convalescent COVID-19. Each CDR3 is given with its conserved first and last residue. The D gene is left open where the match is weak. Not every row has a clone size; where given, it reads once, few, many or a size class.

CDR3 protein: CASSLKERNEQYF
CDR3 DNA: TGTGCCAGCAGCTTGAAAGAGAGAAACGAGCAGTACTTC
D gene: .
V gene: TRBV7-9
clone size: .
J gene: TRBJ2-7

CDR3 protein: CASSYSRIRWELFF
CDR3 DNA: TGTGCCAGCAGTTACTCGAGGATACGTTGGGAGCTGTTTTTT
D gene: .
V gene: TRBV6-2/TRBV6-3
clone size: .
J gene: TRBJ2-2

CDR3 protein: CASSLAGGDPNYGYTF
CDR3 DNA: TGTGCCAGCAGTTTAGCAGGGGGCGACCCTAACTATGGCTACACCTTC
D gene: TRBD1
V gene: TRBV28
clone size: .
J gene: TRBJ1-2

CDR3 protein: CASTRGGPREKLFF
CDR3 DNA: TGCGCCAGCACCCGGGGGGGGCCGAGAGAAAAACTGTTTTTT
D gene: .
V gene: TRBV5-1
clone size: .
J gene: TRBJ1-4

CDR3 protein: CAWSGGGGYTF
CDR3 DNA: TGTGCCTGGAGTGGGGGGGGAGGCTACACCTTC
D gene: .
V gene: TRBV30
clone size: .
J gene: TRBJ1-2

CDR3 protein: CASSPRLNTEAFF
CDR3 DNA: TGTGCCAGCAGTCCCCGTTTGAACACTGAAGCTTTCTTT
D gene: .
V gene: TRBV6-5
clone size: .
J gene: TRBJ1-1

CDR3 protein: CASSAEGQGLDTQYF
CDR3 DNA: TGTGCCAGCAGCGCGGAGGGACAGGGGCTGGATACGCAGTATTTT
D gene: TRBD1
V gene: TRBV5-5
clone size: .
J gene: TRBJ2-3

CDR3 protein: CASTKTGPMFF
CDR3 DNA: TGTGCCAGCACTAAGACAGGTCCTATGTTTTTT
D gene: .
V gene: TRBV25-1
clone size: once
J gene: TRBJ2-2

CDR3 protein: CASSLVTGTINYGYTF
CDR3 DNA: TGTGCCAGCAGCTTAGTTACAGGGACCATTAACTATGGCTACACCTTC
D gene: .
V gene: TRBV7-9
clone size: .
J gene: TRBJ1-2

CDR3 protein: CASDAGTRYGYTF
CDR3 DNA: TGTGCCAGCGACGCGGGAACACGCTATGGCTACACCTTC
D gene: .
V gene: TRBV11-2
clone size: .
J gene: TRBJ1-2

CDR3 protein: CASSQALAGAMGANVLTF
CDR3 DNA: TGTGCCAGCAGCCAAGCACTAGCGGGTGCGATGGGGGCCAACGTCCTGACTTTC
D gene: TRBD2
V gene: TRBV3-1/TRBV3-2
clone size: few
J gene: TRBJ2-6

CDR3 protein: CASSYDQGSNQPQHF
CDR3 DNA: TGTGCCAGCAGTTATGATCAGGGTAGCAATCAGCCCCAGCATTTT
D gene: .
V gene: TRBV2
clone size: .
J gene: TRBJ1-5

CDR3 protein: CASSRDRVSGNTIYF
CDR3 DNA: TGCGCCAGCAGCAGGGACAGGGTCTCTGGAAACACCATATATTTT
D gene: TRBD1
V gene: TRBV5-1
clone size: once
J gene: TRBJ1-3

CDR3 protein: CASSVAPNDLNYGYTF
CDR3 DNA: TGTGCCAGCAGCGTAGCCCCTAACGATTTAAACTATGGCTACACCTTC
D gene: .
V gene: TRBV9
clone size: .
J gene: TRBJ1-2

CDR3 protein: CASRGTRTGELFF
CDR3 DNA: TGTGCCAGCAGGGGGACTCGGACCGGGGAGCTGTTTTTT
D gene: .
V gene: TRBV12-3/TRBV12-4
clone size: once
J gene: TRBJ2-2

CDR3 protein: CASSLVSADTQYF
CDR3 DNA: TGTGCCAGCAGCTTGGTTAGCGCAGATACGCAGTATTTT
D gene: .
V gene: TRBV5-4
clone size: few
J gene: TRBJ2-3

CDR3 protein: CATSGQPSNQPQHF
CDR3 DNA: TGTGCCACCAGTGGACAACCTAGCAATCAGCCCCAGCATTTT
D gene: .
V gene: TRBV10-3
clone size: .
J gene: TRBJ1-5

CDR3 protein: CASSLWMAGGLPDTQYF
CDR3 DNA: TGTGCCAGCAGCTTATGGATGGCGGGAGGGCTGCCAGATACGCAGTATTTT
D gene: TRBD2
V gene: TRBV7-2
clone size: once
J gene: TRBJ2-3

CDR3 protein: CASSLGGGGVEQYF
CDR3 DNA: TGCGCCAGCAGCTTGGGCGGGGGAGGAGTCGAGCAGTACTTC
D gene: TRBD2
V gene: TRBV5-1
clone size: few
J gene: TRBJ2-7

CDR3 protein: CASSLRRGGSRETQYF
CDR3 DNA: TGTGCCAGCAGTTTAAGGCGTGGGGGCTCGCGAGAGACCCAGTACTTC
D gene: .
V gene: TRBV28
clone size: .
J gene: TRBJ2-5

CDR3 protein: CASSFVAGEYTDTQYF
CDR3 DNA: TGTGCCAGCAGCTTTGTGGCGGGAGAATACACAGATACGCAGTATTTT
D gene: TRBD2
V gene: TRBV13
clone size: .
J gene: TRBJ2-3

CDR3 protein: CASSESWGETEAFF
CDR3 DNA: TGTGCCAGCAGTGAATCTTGGGGAGAAACTGAAGCTTTCTTT
D gene: .
V gene: TRBV6-1
clone size: .
J gene: TRBJ1-1

CDR3 protein: CASSLKAGLASYEQYF
CDR3 DNA: TGTGCCAGCAGCTTAAAAGCGGGACTAGCCTCCTACGAGCAGTACTTC
D gene: TRBD2
V gene: TRBV11-2
clone size: .
J gene: TRBJ2-7

CDR3 protein: CASSRGQGAEKLFF
CDR3 DNA: TGCGCCAGCAGCCGAGGACAGGGGGCGGAAAAACTGTTTTTT
D gene: TRBD1
V gene: TRBV4-1
clone size: .
J gene: TRBJ1-4

CDR3 protein: CASSQDWTGYGYTF
CDR3 DNA: TGCGCCAGCAGCCAAGATTGGACAGGATATGGCTACACCTTC
D gene: TRBD1
V gene: TRBV4-1
clone size: .
J gene: TRBJ1-2

CDR3 protein: CASTKRWGTGSLDEQYF
CDR3 DNA: TGTGCCAGCACCAAAAGGTGGGGGACAGGGAGTTTAGACGAGCAGTACTTC
D gene: TRBD1
V gene: TRBV27
clone size: .
J gene: TRBJ2-7

CDR3 protein: CATSDLRVQFF
CDR3 DNA: TGTGCCACCAGTGATCTGAGGGTTCAGTTCTTC
D gene: .
V gene: TRBV24-1
clone size: .
J gene: TRBJ2-1

CDR3 protein: CASSLTHSGDGYTF
CDR3 DNA: TGCGCCAGCAGCTTGACCCATTCAGGGGATGGCTACACCTTC
D gene: .
V gene: TRBV5-1
clone size: .
J gene: TRBJ1-2

CDR3 protein: CASTVGPSGTDGNYGYTF
CDR3 DNA: TGTGCCAGCACCGTTGGCCCTTCCGGGACAGATGGGAACTATGGCTACACCTTC
D gene: TRBD1
V gene: TRBV9
clone size: .
J gene: TRBJ1-2

CDR3 protein: CAISESTGGTGDTQYF
CDR3 DNA: TGTGCCATCAGTGAGTCGACGGGAGGCACAGGGGATACGCAGTATTTT
D gene: .
V gene: TRBV10-3
clone size: .
J gene: TRBJ2-3

CDR3 protein: CASSTGPGQPQHF
CDR3 DNA: TGTGCCAGCAGCACAGGCCCGGGTCAGCCCCAGCATTTT
D gene: .
V gene: TRBV5-5
clone size: .
J gene: TRBJ1-5

CDR3 protein: CASSEPLSGRGYEQFF
CDR3 DNA: TGTGCCAGCAGCGAGCCCCTAAGCGGCCGCGGCTATGAGCAGTTCTTC
D gene: .
V gene: TRBV9
clone size: .
J gene: TRBJ2-1

CDR3 protein: CASSVGLAGGIETQYF
CDR3 DNA: TGCGCCAGCAGCGTGGGACTAGCGGGAGGGATAGAGACCCAGTACTTC
D gene: TRBD2
V gene: TRBV5-1
clone size: .
J gene: TRBJ2-5

CDR3 protein: CASSGGGSGRFYNEQFF
CDR3 DNA: TGTGCCAGCAGTGGAGGGGGGAGCGGGAGATTCTACAATGAGCAGTTCTTC
D gene: TRBD2
V gene: TRBV6-1
clone size: .
J gene: TRBJ2-1

CDR3 protein: CASLSPDTQYF
CDR3 DNA: TGTGCCAGCCTTTCTCCAGATACGCAGTATTTT
D gene: .
V gene: TRBV28
clone size: .
J gene: TRBJ2-3

CDR3 protein: CASRGLAGYNEQFF
CDR3 DNA: TGTGCCAGCAGGGGACTAGCGGGATACAATGAGCAGTTCTTC
D gene: TRBD2
V gene: TRBV6-5
clone size: .
J gene: TRBJ2-1

CDR3 protein: CASSRGLAGGTGELFF
CDR3 DNA: TGCGCCAGCAGCCGCGGACTAGCGGGAGGCACCGGGGAGCTGTTTTTT
D gene: TRBD2
V gene: TRBV4-1
clone size: .
J gene: TRBJ2-2

CDR3 protein: CASSLSGVQETQYF
CDR3 DNA: TGTGCCAGCAGCTTGAGCGGGGTCCAAGAGACCCAGTACTTC
D gene: TRBD2
V gene: TRBV5-4
clone size: .
J gene: TRBJ2-5

CDR3 protein: CASSMLVGVGQETQYF
CDR3 DNA: TGTGCCAGCAGCATGCTTGTAGGGGTTGGCCAAGAGACCCAGTACTTC
D gene: .
V gene: TRBV5-6
clone size: few
J gene: TRBJ2-5

CDR3 protein: CASSLGTEARETQYF
CDR3 DNA: TGTGCCAGCAGCTTAGGGACAGAGGCTCGGGAGACCCAGTACTTC
D gene: .
V gene: TRBV11-3
clone size: once
J gene: TRBJ2-5

CDR3 protein: CASSLFGRTPHPYEQYF
CDR3 DNA: TGTGCCAGCAGTTTATTTGGTCGGACACCGCACCCCTACGAGCAGTACTTC
D gene: .
V gene: TRBV27
clone size: .
J gene: TRBJ2-7

CDR3 protein: CASSLDKYEQYF
CDR3 DNA: TGTGCCAGCTCACTCGACAAATACGAGCAGTACTTC
D gene: .
V gene: TRBV18
clone size: once
J gene: TRBJ2-7

CDR3 protein: CAGSGTGDTEAFF
CDR3 DNA: TGTGCCGGTTCCGGGACAGGGGACACTGAAGCTTTCTTT
D gene: TRBD1
V gene: TRBV10-3
clone size: .
J gene: TRBJ1-1